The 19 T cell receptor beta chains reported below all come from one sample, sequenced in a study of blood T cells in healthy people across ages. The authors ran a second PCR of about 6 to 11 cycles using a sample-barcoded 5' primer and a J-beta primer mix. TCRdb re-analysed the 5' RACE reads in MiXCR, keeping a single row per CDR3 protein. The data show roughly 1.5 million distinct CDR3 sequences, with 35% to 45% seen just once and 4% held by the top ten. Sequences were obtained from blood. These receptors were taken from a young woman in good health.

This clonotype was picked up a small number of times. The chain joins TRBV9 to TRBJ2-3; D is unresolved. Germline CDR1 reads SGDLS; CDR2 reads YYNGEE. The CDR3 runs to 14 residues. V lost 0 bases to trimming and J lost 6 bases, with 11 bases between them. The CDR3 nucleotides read TGTGCCAGCAGCGTAGAAGGGATTGGCGATACGCAGTATTTT. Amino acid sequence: CASSVEGIGDTQYF. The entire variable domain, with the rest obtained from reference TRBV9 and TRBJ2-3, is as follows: DSGVTQTPKHLITATGQRVTLRCSPRSGDLSVYWYQQSLDQGLQFLIQYYNGEERAKGNILERFSAQQFPDLHSELNLSSLELGDSALYFCASSVEGIGDTQYFGPGTRLTVL.

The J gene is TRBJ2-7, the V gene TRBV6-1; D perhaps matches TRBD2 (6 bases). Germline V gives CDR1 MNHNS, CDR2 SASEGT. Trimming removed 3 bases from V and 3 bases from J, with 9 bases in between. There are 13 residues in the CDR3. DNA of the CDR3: TGTGCCAGCAGTGATGGAGGGTTCTACGAGCAGTACTTC. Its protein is CASSDGGFYEQYF.

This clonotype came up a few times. This CDR3 is CATSRDSRGDLYEQYF. CDR3 sequence (DNA): TGTGCCACCAGCAGAGATTCGAGGGGAGACCTCTACGAGCAGTACTTC. The genes are TRBV15 and TRBJ2-7; D may match TRBD1 or TRBD2 (5 bases each). The germline V and J ends were trimmed by 0 bases and 3 bases, with 15 bases remaining between them. The germline V gene has CDR1 LNHNV and CDR2 YYDKDF (reference sequence). The CDR3 length is 16 residues.

The CDR3 DNA reads TGTGCCAGCAGCGCGACAGCGGGAGGTTCCTACGAGCAGTACTTC. Its translation is CASSATAGGSYEQYF. This rearrangement joins TRBV9 to TRBJ2-7, with 9 bases identical to TRBD2. CDR3 length: 15 amino acids. Per germline, CDR1 SGDLS and CDR2 YYNGEE. The V gene end was trimmed by 3 bases and the J gene end by 1 base; junction bases not matched to a gene: 5.

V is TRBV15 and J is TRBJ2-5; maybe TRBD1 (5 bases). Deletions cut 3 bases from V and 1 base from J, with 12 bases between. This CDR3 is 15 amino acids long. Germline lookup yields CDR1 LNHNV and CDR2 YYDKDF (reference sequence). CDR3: CATSSKLDSQETQYF. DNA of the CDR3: TGTGCCACCAGCAGCAAACTCGACAGCCAAGAGACCCAGTACTTC.

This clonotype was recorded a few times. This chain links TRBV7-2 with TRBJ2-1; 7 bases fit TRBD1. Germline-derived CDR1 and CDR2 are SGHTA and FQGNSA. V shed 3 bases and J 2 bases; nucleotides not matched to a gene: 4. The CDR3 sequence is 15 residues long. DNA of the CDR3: TGTGCCAGCAGCTTGGAGACAGGGACCTACAATGAGCAGTTCTTC. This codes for CASSLETGTYNEQFF.

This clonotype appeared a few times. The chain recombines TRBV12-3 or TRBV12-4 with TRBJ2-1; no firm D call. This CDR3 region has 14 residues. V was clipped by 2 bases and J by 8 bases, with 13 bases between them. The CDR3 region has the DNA TGTGCCAGCAGTTTACCACAGTCTTGGGATGAGCAGTTCTTC. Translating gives CASSLPQSWDEQFF.

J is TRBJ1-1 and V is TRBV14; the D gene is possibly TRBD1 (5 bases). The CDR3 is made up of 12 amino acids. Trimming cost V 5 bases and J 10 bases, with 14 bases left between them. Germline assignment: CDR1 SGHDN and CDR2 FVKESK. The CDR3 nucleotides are TGTGCCAGCAGCTATGCGGCAGGGCCAGCTTTCTTT. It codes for CASSYAAGPAFF.

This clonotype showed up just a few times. The CDR3 coding sequence is TGTGCCAGTACCCAAACAGGGGGCAACTACAATGAGCAGTACTTC. Encoded protein: CASTQTGGNYNEQYF. The V and J genes are TRBV19 and TRBJ2-5, with TRBD1 matching 9 bases. V trimming: 7 bases; J trimming: 11 bases; junction bases outside the gene matches: 17. Germline-derived CDR1 and CDR2 are LNHDA and SQIVND (reference sequence). This CDR3 has 15 residues. Together with reference TRBV19 and TRBJ2-5, the CDR3 gives the full variable domain: DGGITQSPKYLFRKEGQNVTLSCEQNLNHDAMYWYRQDPGQGLRLIYYSQIVNDFQKGDIAEGYSVSREKKESFPLTVTSAQKNPTAFYLCASTQTGGNYNEQYFGPGTRLLVL.

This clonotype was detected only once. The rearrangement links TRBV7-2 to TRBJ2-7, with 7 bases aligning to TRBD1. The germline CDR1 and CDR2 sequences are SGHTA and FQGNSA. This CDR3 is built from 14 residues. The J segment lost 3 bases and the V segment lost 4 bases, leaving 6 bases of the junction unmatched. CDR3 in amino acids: CASSSETGNYEQYF. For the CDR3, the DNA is TGTGCCAGCAGCTCAGAGACAGGGAACTACGAGCAGTACTTC.

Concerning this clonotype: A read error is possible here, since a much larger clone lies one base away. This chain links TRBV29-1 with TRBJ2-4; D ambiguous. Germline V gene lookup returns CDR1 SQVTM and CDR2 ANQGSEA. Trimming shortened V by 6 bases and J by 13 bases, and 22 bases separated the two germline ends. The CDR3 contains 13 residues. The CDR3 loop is CSVQKPLGHEQYF. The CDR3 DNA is TGCAGCGTCCAAAAACCTCTAGGGCATGAGCAGTACTTC.

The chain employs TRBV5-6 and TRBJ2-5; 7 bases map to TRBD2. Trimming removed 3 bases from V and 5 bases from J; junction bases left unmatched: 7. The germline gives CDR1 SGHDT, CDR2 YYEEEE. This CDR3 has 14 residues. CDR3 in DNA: TGTGCCAGCAGCTCAGGACTAGTTGTTGAGACCCAGTACTTC. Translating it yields CASSSGLVVETQYF.

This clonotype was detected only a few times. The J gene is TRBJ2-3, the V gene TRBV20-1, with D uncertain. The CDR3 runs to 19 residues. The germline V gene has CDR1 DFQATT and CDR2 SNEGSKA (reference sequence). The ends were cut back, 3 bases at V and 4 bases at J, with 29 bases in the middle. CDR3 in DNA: TGCAGTGCTAGGGGGTTCCTGGCCGAACCCCGGTTTTTCGCAGATACGCAGTATTTT. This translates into CSARGFLAEPRFFADTQYF.

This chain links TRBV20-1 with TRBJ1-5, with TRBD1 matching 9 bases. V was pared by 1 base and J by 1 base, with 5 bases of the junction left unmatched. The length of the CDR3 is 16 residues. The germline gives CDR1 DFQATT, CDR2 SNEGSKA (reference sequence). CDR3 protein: CSARVPGTGSNQPQHF. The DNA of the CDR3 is TGCAGTGCTAGAGTCCCCGGGACAGGGAGCAATCAGCCCCAGCATTTT.

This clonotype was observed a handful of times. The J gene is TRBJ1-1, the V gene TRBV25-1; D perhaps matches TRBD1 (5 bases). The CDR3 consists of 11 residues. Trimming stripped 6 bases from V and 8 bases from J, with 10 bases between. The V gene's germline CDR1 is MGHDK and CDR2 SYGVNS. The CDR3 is CASRPGREAFF. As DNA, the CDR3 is TGTGCCAGCAGGCCGGGACGGGAAGCTTTCTTT.

In DNA, the CDR3 is TGTGCCAGCAGTAGTGCGGGACAGAACACAGATACGCAGTATTTT. Amino acid sequence: CASSSAGQNTDTQYF. The chain has TRBV28 and TRBJ2-3; a possible D gene is TRBD1 (7 bases). V was shortened by 5 bases and J by 2 bases, with 14 bases between the two germline ends. This CDR3 comprises 15 residues. Per germline, CDR1 MDHEN and CDR2 SYDVKM.

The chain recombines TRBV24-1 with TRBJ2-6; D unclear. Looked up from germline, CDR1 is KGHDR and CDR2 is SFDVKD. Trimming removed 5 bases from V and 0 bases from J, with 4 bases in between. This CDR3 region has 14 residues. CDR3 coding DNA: TGTGCCACCAGTGCGGACTCTGGGGCCAACGTCCTGACTTTC. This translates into CATSADSGANVLTF.

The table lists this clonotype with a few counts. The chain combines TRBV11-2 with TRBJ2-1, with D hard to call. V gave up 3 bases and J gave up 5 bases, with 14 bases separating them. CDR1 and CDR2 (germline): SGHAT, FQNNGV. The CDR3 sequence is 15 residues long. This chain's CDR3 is CASSFFPGTNNEQFF. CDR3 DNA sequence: TGTGCCAGCAGCTTCTTCCCAGGCACTAACAATGAGCAGTTCTTC.

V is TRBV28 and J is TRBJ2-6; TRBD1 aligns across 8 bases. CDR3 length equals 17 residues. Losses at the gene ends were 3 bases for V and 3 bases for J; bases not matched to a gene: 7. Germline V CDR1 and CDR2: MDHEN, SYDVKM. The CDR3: CASSLWTGYGGANVLTF. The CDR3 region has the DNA TGTGCCAGCAGTTTGTGGACAGGGTATGGTGGGGCCAACGTCCTGACTTTC.